This passage covers 12 T cell receptor beta chains from one sample sequenced in a study of T cells after yellow fever vaccination. TCRdb passed the 5' RACE reads through MiXCR, listing each CDR3 protein once. The data contain approximately 340,000 distinct CDR3 sequences, over 8% of them seen just once; the ten biggest clones take up 18%. This specimen consisted of PBMCs, obtained on the day of the first yellow fever vaccination. All receptors come from a man aged 18 to 30 who received the YFV17D yellow fever vaccine.

This clonotype was seen a handful of times. The chain uses TRBV20-1 and TRBJ2-2, with a weak D call TRBD2 (6 bases). V gave up 3 bases and J gave up 7 bases, with 12 bases separating them. Germline assignment: CDR1 DFQATT and CDR2 SNEGSKA (reference sequence). The CDR3 has 13 amino acids. CDR3 nucleotides: TGCAGTGCTAGCGGGGGTTTTAACGGGGAGCTGTTTTTT. Translation: CSASGGFNGELFF.

This clonotype was observed a few times. V gene TRBV3-1 combines with J gene TRBJ1-2; 8 bases match TRBD1. CDR1 is LGHDT and CDR2 is YNNKEL in the germline V gene (reference sequence). The CDR3 contains 13 residues. Trimming took 4 bases from V and 8 from J; bases not matched to a gene: 6. The CDR3 is CASSPTGGEGYTF. The CDR3 nucleotides are TGTGCCAGCAGCCCTACAGGGGGGGAAGGCTACACCTTC.

The chain combines TRBV20-1 with TRBJ1-1; maybe TRBD1 (6 bases). CDR1 and CDR2 from the germline V gene are DFQATT and SNEGSKA (reference sequence). Trimming pared 5 bases from V and 1 base from J, leaving 14 bases between. The CDR3 is 14 residues long. In nucleotides, the CDR3 is TGCAGTGCTGACGGGACATACGCGAACACTGAAGCTTTCTTT. Translation: CSADGTYANTEAFF.

The V call is TRBV19, the J call TRBJ2-1; TRBD2 might be the D (5 bases). Germline V gene data show CDR1 as LNHDA and CDR2 as SQIVND (reference sequence). Trimming shortened V by 3 bases and J by 1 base, and 7 bases separated the two germline ends. CDR3 size: 14 residues. The CDR3, as DNA: TGTGCCAGTAGTATCGGACTTTCCTACAATGAGCAGTTCTTC. Its translation is CASSIGLSYNEQFF.

Only a few counts were recorded for this clonotype. The chain recombines TRBV20-1 with TRBJ1-1; 7 nucleotides agree with TRBD1. The CDR3 contains 12 residues. J lost 5 bases, V lost 7 bases, and 7 bases had no gene match. Germline CDR1 DFQATT, CDR2 SNEGSKA (reference sequence). As DNA, the CDR3 is TGCAGTGTTTACAGGGGAACGACTGAAGCTTTCTTT. It codes for CSVYRGTTEAFF.

This clonotype was found a few times. This rearrangement joins TRBV12-3 or TRBV12-4 to TRBJ1-4; 8 bases match TRBD1. This CDR3 spans 15 amino acids. V lost 8 bases and J lost 0; bases outside the gene matches: 5. CDR3 in DNA: TGTGCCAGCGGAGGACAGGGTGCAACTAATGAAAAACTGTTTTTT. The encoded protein is CASGGQGATNEKLFF.

This clonotype was seen many times. The rearrangement links TRBV5-1 to TRBJ1-1, with TRBD1 as a possible D gene (5 bases). The germline gives CDR1 SGHRS, CDR2 YFSETQ. This CDR3 is 14 amino acids long. Trimming pared 4 bases from V and 0 bases from J, leaving 10 bases between. As DNA, the CDR3 is TGCGCCAGCAGCCCGGGACGGATGAACACTGAAGCTTTCTTT. Translation gives CASSPGRMNTEAFF.

This clonotype was counted only a few times. V usage is TRBV20-1 and J usage is TRBJ1-5; TRBD1 aligns across 8 bases. V was clipped by 3 bases and J by 6 bases; unmatched bases: 7. The CDR3 totals 14 residues. Germline V CDR1 and CDR2: DFQATT, SNEGSKA (reference sequence). DNA for the CDR3: TGCAGTGCTAGGGGTCAACAGGGGGTTCAGCCCCAGCATTTT. It yields the protein CSARGQQGVQPQHF.

This clonotype came up many times. The gene calls are TRBV2 and TRBJ2-1; 10 bases align to TRBD2. Germline values: CDR1 SNHLY, CDR2 FYNNEI. The ends lost 5 bases at V and 6 bases at J; junction bases unmatched: 7. The CDR3 has 15 amino acids. CDR3 protein: CASSRLAGVFNEQFF. CDR3 bases: TGTGCCAGCAGTCGTCTAGCGGGGGTCTTCAATGAGCAGTTCTTC.

This clonotype was picked up a small number of times. The V call is TRBV20-1, the J call TRBJ1-5; D not certain. The CDR3 is made up of 13 amino acids. With 3 bases removed from V and 5 bases from J, the gap between germline ends came to 11 bases. Germline CDR1 and CDR2: DFQATT and SNEGSKA (reference sequence). Here the CDR3 DNA reads TGCAGTGCTAGTTGGGGTTTGGATCAGCCCCAGCATTTT. It codes for CSASWGLDQPQHF.

This clonotype has more than one count but fewer than ten. The rearrangement joins TRBV6-1 to TRBJ2-7; 11 bases line up with TRBD1. J was trimmed by 6 bases and V by 6 bases; bases with no gene match: 7. The CDR3 covers 14 residues. CDR1 and CDR2 from the germline V gene are MNHNS and SASEGT. The CDR3 is CASRDRGRMLEQYF. The CDR3 bases are TGTGCCAGCAGGGACAGGGGGCGAATGCTCGAGCAGTACTTC.

This clonotype appeared a few times. V usage is TRBV6-5 and J usage is TRBJ2-2; D unresolved. V was clipped by 2 bases and J by 1 base, with 14 bases between them. The CDR3 length is 17 residues. Germline V lookup: CDR1 MNHEY, CDR2 SVGAGI. This CDR3 reads CASSYVGGVGNTGELFF. CDR3 DNA: TGTGCCAGCAGTTACGTAGGTGGGGTAGGGAACACCGGGGAGCTGTTTTTT.